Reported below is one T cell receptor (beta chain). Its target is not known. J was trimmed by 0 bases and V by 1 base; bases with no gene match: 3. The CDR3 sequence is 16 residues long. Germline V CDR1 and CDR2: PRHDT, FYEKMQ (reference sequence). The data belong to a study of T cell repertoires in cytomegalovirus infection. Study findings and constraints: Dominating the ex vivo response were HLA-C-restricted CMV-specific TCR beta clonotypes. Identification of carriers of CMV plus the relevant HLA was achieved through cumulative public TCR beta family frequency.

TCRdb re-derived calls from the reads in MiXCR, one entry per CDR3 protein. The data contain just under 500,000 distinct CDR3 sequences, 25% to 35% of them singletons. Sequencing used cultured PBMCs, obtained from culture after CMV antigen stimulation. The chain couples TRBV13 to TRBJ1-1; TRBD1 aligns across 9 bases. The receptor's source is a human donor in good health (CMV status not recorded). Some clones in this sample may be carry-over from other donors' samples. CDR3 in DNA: TGTGCCAGCAGCTTAGACAGGGGGCTTCTGAACACTGAAGCTTTCTTT. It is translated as CASSLDRGLLNTEAFF.